This T cell receptor (beta chain) was recovered during a study of identical twins. Study-level points and caveats: Reduced insertions were recorded for abundant cord blood beta clonotypes, with no such pattern in memory repertoires. Twin pairs had excess sharing that was weaker in beta out-of-frame sequences.

This clonotype was seen only a few times. Antigen unknown. Trimming cost V 9 bases and J 3 bases, with 12 bases left between them. CDR3 length equals 12 residues. TCRdb reprocessed the 5' RACE reads with MiXCR, giving one entry per CDR3 protein. The data show hundreds of thousands of distinct CDR3 sequences, with 15% to 20% seen just once and around 13% held by the top ten. These data also featured in a second study, about T cells expressing NK-cell markers. From that report: Underlying the TCR beta repertoires were sorted CD3+CD56+NKG2C+, CD3+CD56+NKG2C- and CD3+CD56-NKG2C+ T cells.

The rearrangement joins TRBV12-3 or TRBV12-4 to TRBJ2-7; D is ambiguous. The sample consisted of PBMCs. This TCR derives from a young woman in good health. CDR3 DNA sequence: TGTGCCAGTAGTACGATTTACTACGAGCAGTACTTC. Residues: CASSTIYYEQYF.